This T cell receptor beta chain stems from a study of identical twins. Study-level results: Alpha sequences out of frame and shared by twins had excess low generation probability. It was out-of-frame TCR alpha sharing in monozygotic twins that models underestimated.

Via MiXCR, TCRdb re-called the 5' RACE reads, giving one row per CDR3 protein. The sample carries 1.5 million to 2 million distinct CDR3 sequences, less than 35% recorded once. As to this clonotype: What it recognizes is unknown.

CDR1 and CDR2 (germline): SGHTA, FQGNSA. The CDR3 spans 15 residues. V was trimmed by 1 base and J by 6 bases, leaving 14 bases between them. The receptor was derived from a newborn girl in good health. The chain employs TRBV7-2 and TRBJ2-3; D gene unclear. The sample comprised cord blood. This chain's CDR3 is CASSLVAQRADTQYF. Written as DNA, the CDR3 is TGTGCCAGCAGCTTAGTGGCCCAACGGGCGGATACGCAGTATTTT.